The 30 T cell receptor beta chains listed next were all sequenced from one sample in a study of Ad26.COV2.S vaccination and SARS-CoV-2 variants. Treatment: roughly 18 received Ad26.COV2.S at low or high dose, single or two shots; a few received placebo; per-sample allocation not given. The samples date from day 63 after the first vaccine or placebo injection. Profiled with immunoSEQ multiplex PCR; TCRdb holds only in-frame clones, not every one. This sample has around 320,000 clones, with just over 85% found just once. The material was peripheral blood, obtained in a trial of Ad26.COV2.S vaccine versus placebo. The receptors come from a person between 18 and 65 years old who received the Ad26.COV2.S COVID-19 vaccine or a placebo.

This chain links TRBV19 with TRBJ2-4; 8 bases map to TRBD2. The CDR3 runs 15 residues. V dropped 6 bases and J dropped 8; count of bases not matched to a gene: 12. Germline assignment: CDR1 LNHDA and CDR2 SQIVND (reference sequence). CDR3 protein: CASSTIGGAVDIQYF. The CDR3 nucleotides read TGTGCCAGTAGCACGATCGGGGGGGCCGTGGACATTCAGTACTTC.

The rearrangement uses TRBV27 and TRBJ2-1, with unresolved D. CDR3 size: 13 residues. Trimming removed 5 bases from V and 4 bases from J, with 9 bases in between. Germline V gives CDR1 MNHEY, CDR2 SMNVEV (reference sequence). CDR3 coding DNA: TGTGCCAGCAGTCCACCACTATACAATGAGCAGTTCTTC. The encoded protein is CASSPPLYNEQFF.

The V call is TRBV6-2 or TRBV6-3, the J call TRBJ2-5; 8 nucleotides match TRBD2. The V gene's germline CDR1 is MNHEY and CDR2 SVGEGT. With 2 bases clipped from V and 5 bases from J, the junction kept 7 bases outside the gene matches. The CDR3 runs to 15 residues. The CDR3 region is CASSYPGTRRETQYF. CDR3 DNA: TGTGCCAGCAGTTACCCCGGGACTAGGAGGGAGACCCAGTACTTC.

The V call is TRBV24-1, the J call TRBJ2-1, with 9 bases that match TRBD2. This CDR3 has 16 residues. V was clipped by 0 bases and J by 8 bases; unmatched bases: 7. The V gene's germline CDR1 is KGHDR and CDR2 SFDVKD. CDR3 amino acids: CATSDLGLASIDEQFF. The CDR3 DNA is TGTGCCACCAGTGATTTGGGACTAGCGTCCATTGATGAGCAGTTCTTC.

This sequence joins TRBV7-8 and TRBJ2-3; D gene ambiguous. Trimming removed 1 base at V and 4 bases at J, with 12 bases between. The CDR3 has 15 residues. From germline, CDR1 is SGHVS and CDR2 FQNEAQ. CDR3 in amino acids: CASSLDLAVADTQYF. The CDR3 nucleotides are TGTGCCAGCAGCTTAGACTTGGCCGTCGCAGATACGCAGTATTTT.

V is TRBV14 and J is TRBJ2-7; no definite D call. The ends were cut back, 2 bases at V and 0 bases at J, with 17 bases in the middle. Germline V gene data show CDR1 as SGHDN and CDR2 as FVKESK. The CDR3 loop spans 17 amino acids. CDR3 sequence reads: CASSQNNGPYYSYEQYF. The CDR3 nucleotides are TGTGCCAGCAGCCAAAATAATGGACCCTACTACTCCTACGAGCAGTACTTC. The full variable domain, rest sourced from reference TRBV14 and TRBJ2-7, is EAGVTQFPSHSVIEKGQTVTLRCDPISGHDNLYWYRRVMGKEIKFLLHFVKESKQDESGMPNNRFLAERTGGTYSTLKVQPAELEDSGVYFCASSQNNGPYYSYEQYFGPGTRLTVT.

V is TRBV11-2 and J is TRBJ1-3; D is perhaps TRBD1 (5 bases). This CDR3 region has 18 residues. Germline V gene data show CDR1 as SGHAT and CDR2 as FQNNGV. Trimming removed 1 base from V and 2 bases from J, with 18 bases in between. As DNA, the CDR3 is TGTGCCAGCAGCTTAGTCAACCTCCATAGGGGTACTGGAAACACCATATATTTT. This gives the protein CASSLVNLHRGTGNTIYF.

This clone was seen a few times. This chain links TRBV5-4 with TRBJ2-2, with D maybe TRBD2 (6 bases). The CDR3 consists of 15 residues. Looked up from germline, CDR1 is SGHNT and CDR2 is YYREEE (reference sequence). Trimming cost V 3 bases and J 2 bases, with 11 bases left between them. The CDR3: CASSWRATNTGELFF. The CDR3 nucleotides read TGTGCCAGCAGCTGGAGGGCTACAAACACCGGGGAGCTGTTTTTT.

The V call is TRBV6-5, the J call TRBJ2-1, with D possibly being TRBD1 or TRBD2 (5 bases each). CDR3 size: 14 residues. The germline V and J ends were trimmed by 5 bases and 8 bases, with 16 bases remaining between them. Germline CDR1 is MNHEY and CDR2 is SVGAGI. Written as DNA, the CDR3 is TGTGCCAGCAGTCAACGGGACCCCAGGGATGAGCAGTTCTTC. It encodes CASSQRDPRDEQFF.

The chain uses TRBV3-1 (or the pseudogene TRBV3-2) and TRBJ1-6; a possible D gene is TRBD1 (6 bases). The V gene's germline CDR1 is LGHDT and CDR2 YNNKEL (reference sequence). Trimming took off 0 bases at V and 0 bases at J, with 15 bases between the two ends. The length of the CDR3 is 19 residues. The CDR3 sequence is CASSQERRGQSSYNSPLHF. The CDR3 DNA reads TGTGCCAGCAGCCAAGAGAGGCGAGGACAGAGCTCCTATAATTCACCCCTCCACTTT.

This chain joins TRBV30 and TRBJ1-6; perhaps TRBD1 as D (5 bases). With 2 bases removed from V and 7 bases from J, the gap between germline ends came to 15 bases. Germline lookup yields CDR1 GTSNPN and CDR2 SVGIG (reference sequence). The CDR3 extends over 15 amino acids. The DNA for the CDR3 is TGTGCCTGGAGTAGCTTTATACAGGAAAATTCACCCCTCCACTTT. Translated, it gives CAWSSFIQENSPLHF.

The chain links TRBV9 to TRBJ2-3; tentative D call: TRBD1 (5 bases). The germline V and J ends were trimmed by 4 bases and 1 base, with 13 bases remaining between them. The germline CDR1 and CDR2 sequences are SGDLS and YYNGEE. The CDR3 is 15 amino acids. CDR3 in DNA: TGTGCCAGCAGCTCACAGGCTAGGGGCACAGATACGCAGTATTTT. Translating it yields CASSSQARGTDTQYF.

The V and J genes are TRBV2 and TRBJ2-5; 8 nucleotides match TRBD2. The trim removed 7 bases at V and 1 base at J, leaving 2 bases unmatched. The germline gives CDR1 SNHLY, CDR2 FYNNEI. The CDR3 extends over 13 amino acids. CDR3 nucleotides: TGTGCCAGCAAAACTAGCGGCCAAGAGACCCAGTACTTC. Translating it yields CASKTSGQETQYF.

V is TRBV7-8 and J is TRBJ1-1; 7 bases match TRBD1. The CDR3 spans 17 residues. CDR1 and CDR2 (germline): SGHVS, FQNEAQ. V shed 5 bases and J 12 bases; nucleotides not matched to a gene: 24. As DNA, the CDR3 is TGTGCCAGCAGCCCCATATCCTCCGTCCCACGGGACAGCGGATCTTTCTTT. It specifies CASSPISSVPRDSGSFF.

The rearrangement links TRBV30 to TRBJ1-3, with D possibly matching TRBD1 (5 bases). Germline V gene sequence: CDR1 GTSNPN, CDR2 SVGIG (reference sequence). The CDR3 contains 16 residues. Trimming shortened V by 0 bases and J by 4 bases, and 16 bases separated the two germline ends. For the CDR3, the DNA is TGTGCCTGGAGTGTACTGGCAGGGTCGGGAGGAAACACCATATATTTT. Translating it yields CAWSVLAGSGGNTIYF.

V gene TRBV5-8 combines with J gene TRBJ2-1; D possibly corresponds to TRBD2 (5 bases). The germline V gene encodes CDR1 SGHTS and CDR2 YDEGEE. The CDR3 is 18 amino acids. Trimming stripped 0 bases from V and 0 bases from J, with 16 bases between. The CDR3, as DNA: TGTGCCAGCAGCTTGGCCTGGCTAGCCGCCTACTCCTACAATGAGCAGTTCTTC. As protein: CASSLAWLAAYSYNEQFF.

V and J are TRBV18 and TRBJ2-1; 8 positions match TRBD1. Germline CDR1 reads KGHSH; CDR2 reads LQKENI. This CDR3 has 16 amino acids. The V gene end was trimmed by 3 bases and the J gene end by 4 bases; junction bases not matched to a gene: 8. The CDR3 nucleotides are TGTGCCAGCTCACCGTATTCGACAGGGGTTTACAATGAGCAGTTCTTC. Translating it yields CASSPYSTGVYNEQFF.

This rearrangement joins TRBV3-1 (or the pseudogene TRBV3-2) to TRBJ2-3; 8 positions agree with TRBD1. Germline V gene data show CDR1 as LGHDT and CDR2 as YNNKEL (reference sequence). This CDR3 is 20 amino acids long. V shed 5 bases and J 0 bases; nucleotides not matched to a gene: 19. CDR3 in DNA: TGTGCCAGCAGCTTTTTCCCCGGACAGGGTCCAGGGGATAGCACAGATACGCAGTATTTT. Translated, it gives CASSFFPGQGPGDSTDTQYF.

The V call is TRBV6-2 or TRBV6-3, the J call TRBJ1-5, with D unclear. V was clipped by 6 bases and J by 6 bases, with 15 bases between them. Germline V gene lookup returns CDR1 MNHEY and CDR2 SVGEGT. The CDR3 totals 14 residues. CDR3 in DNA: TGTGCCAGCAGCCCCGCTGTTACGAGTCAGCCCCAGCATTTT. Protein: CASSPAVTSQPQHF.

The V call is TRBV18, the J call TRBJ2-7; TRBD1 matches at 8 bases. With V trimmed by 4 bases and J by 7 bases, 6 bases remained unmatched. Per the germline V gene, CDR1 is KGHSH and CDR2 is LQKENI. CDR3 length: 13 residues. CDR3 protein: CASSRDRRREQYF. CDR3 coding DNA: TGTGCCAGCTCACGGGACAGGCGGAGGGAGCAGTACTTC.

The chain carries TRBV15 and TRBJ2-6; D is perhaps TRBD2 (6 bases). Deletions cut 1 base from V and 3 bases from J, with 7 bases between. Germline V CDR1 and CDR2: LNHNV, YYDKDF (reference sequence). The CDR3 has 15 amino acids. The CDR3 loop reads CATSRAGGGANVLTF. The DNA for the CDR3 is TGTGCCACCAGCAGAGCCGGGGGTGGGGCCAACGTCCTGACTTTC. Looking up the rest from reference TRBV15 and TRBJ2-6 gives the full variable domain: DAMVIQNPRYQVTQFGKPVTLSCSQTLNHNVMYWYQQKSSQAPKLLFHYYDKDFNNEADTPDNFQSRRPNTSFCFLDIRSPGLGDTAMYLCATSRAGGGANVLTFGAGSRLTVL.

This chain connects TRBV6-5 to TRBJ1-1, with TRBD1 matching over 10 bases. The V gene end was trimmed by 0 bases and the J gene end by 4 bases; junction bases not matched to a gene: 2. Per germline, CDR1 MNHEY and CDR2 SVGAGI. The CDR3 totals 15 residues. CDR3 amino acids: CASSYSWTGGTEAFF. The CDR3 DNA sequence: TGTGCCAGCAGTTACTCATGGACAGGGGGCACTGAAGCTTTCTTT.

The rearrangement joins TRBV2 to TRBJ1-6, with D uncertain. CDR1 is SNHLY, CDR2 FYNNEI, per germline. The ends were cut back, 6 bases at V and 4 bases at J, with 10 bases in the middle. This CDR3 comprises 14 residues. The CDR3 region is CASRTTIYNSPLHF. CDR3 nucleotides: TGTGCCAGCAGGACGACAATTTATAATTCACCCCTCCACTTT.

The CDR3 region has the DNA TGTGCCAGCAGCTTGGGGGACAGGGGCCTCGCAACTAATGAAAAACTGTTTTTT. Translation gives CASSLGDRGLATNEKLFF. The chain couples TRBV5-4 to TRBJ1-4, with TRBD1 matching 10 bases. Germline CDR1 is SGHNT and CDR2 is YYREEE (reference sequence). The CDR3 covers 18 residues. J gave up 0 bases and V 0 bases, and 5 bases lay outside the gene matches.

This chain joins TRBV6-2 or TRBV6-3 and TRBJ2-1, with 9 bases aligning to TRBD2. Trimming cost V 6 bases and J 6 bases; bases outside gene matches: 15. Germline V gene data show CDR1 as MNHEY and CDR2 as SVGEGT. This CDR3 spans 17 amino acids. Here the CDR3 DNA reads TGTGCCAGCAGCCATGGGCTGCGCGGGGGGGCCGCCAATGAGCAGTTCTTC. Its translation: CASSHGLRGGAANEQFF.

The chain carries TRBV7-2 and TRBJ1-1; 10 bases line up with TRBD1. There are 15 residues in the CDR3. Germline loops: CDR1 SGHTA, CDR2 FQGNSA. Losses at the gene ends were 4 bases for V and 3 bases for J; bases not matched to a gene: 5. CDR3 nucleotides: TGTGCCAGCAGCTCTCCCGGGACAGGGGACACTGAAGCTTTCTTT. Protein sequence: CASSSPGTGDTEAFF. The complete variable domain, with remaining parts taken from reference TRBV7-2 and TRBJ1-1, reads GAGVSQSPSNKVTEKGKDVELRCDPISGHTALYWYRQSLGQGLEFLIYFQGNSAPDKSGLPSDRFSAERTGGSVSTLTIQRTQQEDSAVYLCASSSPGTGDTEAFFGQGTRLTVV.

The rearrangement uses TRBV19 and TRBJ1-4, with no clear D. The ends were cut back, 4 bases at V and 8 bases at J, with 11 bases in the middle. The CDR3 consists of 13 residues. Germline CDR1 LNHDA, CDR2 SQIVND (reference sequence). CDR3 coding DNA: TGTGCCAGTAGTAGTAGGAACCGCGAAAAACTGTTTTTT. Amino acids: CASSSRNREKLFF.

The chain joins TRBV12-3 or TRBV12-4 to TRBJ1-2; TRBD1 matches 8 bases. The ends lost 5 bases at V and 4 bases at J; junction bases unmatched: 3. The CDR3 covers 13 residues. CDR3 bases: TGTGCCAGCAGTCCAGGGGGCGGCTATGGCTACACCTTC. Translating gives CASSPGGGYGYTF.

The V and J genes are TRBV20-1 and TRBJ2-5; 12 bases map to TRBD2. V shed 3 bases, J shed 2 bases, and the junction held 7 bases outside the gene matches. CDR3 length: 16 amino acids. Germline assignment: CDR1 DFQATT and CDR2 SNEGSKA (reference sequence). The CDR3 loop reads CSASPAGLAGQETQYF. CDR3 DNA: TGCAGTGCTAGTCCCGCGGGACTAGCGGGTCAAGAGACCCAGTACTTC.

This sequence joins TRBV18 and TRBJ2-5; D is ambiguous. Trimming shortened V by 3 bases and J by 4 bases, and 6 bases separated the two germline ends. The germline V gene encodes CDR1 KGHSH and CDR2 LQKENI. CDR3 length: 12 residues. DNA of the CDR3: TGTGCCAGCTCACCGGAGCGAGAGACCCAGTACTTC. This sequence encodes CASSPERETQYF.